This TCR beta chain derives from a study of vaccination and CD4 T cells after COVID-19. The Oncomine TCR Beta short-read assay sequenced DNA from cultured CD4+ T cells. TCRdb ran MiXCR on the PCR reads and lists one entry per CDR3 protein. This table has roughly 20,000 distinct CDR3 sequences, 40% to 45% appearing once. V lost 3 bases and J lost 5, with 5 bases in between. Germline V lookup: CDR1 LNHNV, CDR2 YYDKDF (reference sequence). The CDR3 is 12 amino acids. This clonotype is medium-sized by share. Antigen unknown. Treatment in this sample: roughly 10-day PBMC culture with coronavirus spike peptide pools or control peptides (ViraFEST assay).

The specimen was CD4+ T cells from blood, cultured in vitro, collected after SARS-CoV-2 vaccination. The chain combines TRBV15 with TRBJ1-5; D gene ambiguous. The receptor was isolated from a human donor who had recovered from COVID-19. In DNA, the CDR3 is TGTGCCACCAGCAGGTCCGATCAGCCCCAGCATTTT. This gives the protein CATSRSDQPQHF. Supplemented by reference TRBV15 and TRBJ1-5, the full variable domain reads DAMVIQNPRYQVTQFGKPVTLSCSQTLNHNVMYWYQQKSSQAPKLLFHYYDKDFNNEADTPDNFQSRRPNTSFCFLDIRSPGLGDTAMYLCATSRSDQPQHFGDGTRLSIL.